The 30 T cell receptor beta chains presented below share a single source sample, sequenced in a study of cytomegalovirus exposure and HLA in healthy donors. Researchers ran the PCR with 60 Vbeta and 13 Jbeta primers. Profiled with immunoSEQ multiplex PCR; TCRdb holds only in-frame clones, not every one. The table includes around 120,000 clones, around two thirds detected once. Sequenced material: PBMCs. These receptors came from a man younger than 40 in good health and CMV-seropositive.

The CDR3 sequence is CASRETGKGNEQYF. The CDR3 coding sequence is TGTGCCAGTAGAGAGACAGGGAAGGGCAACGAGCAGTACTTC. The V call is TRBV19, the J call TRBJ2-7; 7 nucleotides align to TRBD1. Trimming removed 6 bases from V and 5 bases from J; junction bases left unmatched: 10. Germline-derived CDR1 and CDR2 are LNHDA and SQIVND (reference sequence). The CDR3 has 14 amino acids.

The chain couples TRBV11-2 to TRBJ2-1; maybe TRBD2 (6 bases). CDR1 SGHAT and CDR2 FQNNGV come from the germline V gene. The CDR3 spans 17 residues. V was pared by 4 bases and J by 9 bases, with 25 bases between. As DNA, the CDR3 is TGTGCCAGCAGCTCTAGGGTTGGGCGGGGTCGGTTGGTTGAGCAGTTCTTC. This translates into CASSSRVGRGRLVEQFF.

This chain joins TRBV5-4 and TRBJ1-1; 9 bases agree with TRBD1. Germline V gene data show CDR1 as SGHNT and CDR2 as YYREEE (reference sequence). V shed 1 base, J shed 8 bases, and the junction held 6 bases outside the gene matches. The CDR3 covers 14 residues. The CDR3, as DNA: TGTGCCAGCAGCTTGTGGGACAGGGCCTACGAAGCTTTCTTT. It specifies CASSLWDRAYEAFF.

The V gene is TRBV5-1, the J gene TRBJ2-3; possibly TRBD1 for D (6 bases). Germline lookup yields CDR1 SGHRS and CDR2 YFSETQ. V was cut by 6 bases and J by 0 bases, with 14 bases left in between. CDR3 length: 15 amino acids. The CDR3 DNA follows: TGCGCCAGCAACGGTGGACAGACTAGCACAGATACGCAGTATTTT. Amino acid sequence: CASNGGQTSTDTQYF.

Written as DNA, the CDR3 is TGTGCCAGCAGCGTAGACCCGGGGACAGGGGTGTCACCCCTCCACTTT. Amino acids: CASSVDPGTGVSPLHF. The rearrangement links TRBV9 to TRBJ1-6; 10 bases are shared with TRBD1. The CDR3 is 16 amino acids. Germline CDR1 and CDR2: SGDLS and YYNGEE. V dropped 0 bases and J dropped 10; count of bases not matched to a gene: 7.

V usage is TRBV2 and J usage is TRBJ1-6; TRBD1 matches 9 bases. CDR3 length: 13 amino acids. CDR1 and CDR2 (germline): SNHLY, FYNNEI. J lost 8 bases, V lost 4 bases, and 0 bases had no gene match. CDR3 protein: CASSGQGDSPLHF. The DNA for the CDR3 is TGTGCCAGCAGTGGACAGGGGGATTCACCCCTCCACTTT.

The chain recombines TRBV6-1 with TRBJ2-7; D is ambiguous. CDR1 MNHNS and CDR2 SASEGT come from the germline V gene. With 6 bases removed from V and 3 bases from J, the gap between germline ends came to 9 bases. The CDR3 length is 12 residues. CDR3 bases: TGTGCCAGCAGGATGAGTTTCTACGAGCAGTACTTC. This codes for CASRMSFYEQYF.

CDR3 region: CASSSDPGTGGYGYTF. The CDR3 nucleotides read TGTGCCAGCAGTTCCGACCCCGGGACAGGGGGTTATGGCTACACCTTC. The J gene is TRBJ1-2, the V gene TRBV6-6; 11 bases align to TRBD1. The length of the CDR3 is 16 residues. Losses at the gene ends were 4 bases for V and 5 bases for J; bases not matched to a gene: 9. Germline V gene lookup returns CDR1 MNHNY and CDR2 SVGAGI (reference sequence).

J is TRBJ2-2 and V is TRBV5-1; 8 positions match TRBD2. The CDR3 consists of 16 residues. Trimming cost V 2 bases and J 3 bases; bases outside gene matches: 6. Germline-derived CDR1 and CDR2 are SGHRS and YFSETQ. The CDR3 spells CASSFTTSGYTGELFF. CDR3 bases: TGCGCCAGCAGCTTCACAACTAGCGGATACACCGGGGAGCTGTTTTTT.

CDR3 coding DNA: TGTGCCAGCAGCTTAGGGGCAGGGGGCACAGATACGCAGTATTTT. Protein product: CASSLGAGGTDTQYF. The rearrangement uses TRBV13 and TRBJ2-3; a possible D gene is TRBD1 (6 bases). Germline V CDR1 and CDR2: PRHDT, FYEKMQ (reference sequence). Trimming left V 0 bases short and J 1 base short, with 8 bases between. The CDR3 loop spans 15 amino acids.

This chain links TRBV9 with TRBJ1-1; TRBD1 might be the D (6 bases). The CDR3 sequence is 15 residues long. V shed 4 bases and J shed 3 bases, with 16 bases lying between them. CDR1 is SGDLS and CDR2 is YYNGEE in the germline V gene. CDR3 in amino acids: CASSQGWGLDTEAFF. DNA for the CDR3: TGTGCCAGCAGCCAGGGGTGGGGCTTAGACACTGAAGCTTTCTTT.

The chain employs TRBV19 and TRBJ2-7; 12 positions match TRBD2. The CDR3 spans 14 residues. Germline V CDR1 and CDR2: LNHDA, SQIVND (reference sequence). After removal of 4 bases from V and 4 bases from J, the junction contained 2 bases not matched to a gene. The CDR3, as DNA: TGTGCCAGTAGTACTAGCGGGGGGGCTTACGAGCAGTACTTC. Translation: CASSTSGGAYEQYF.

This chain links TRBV10-1 with TRBJ1-2, with 7 positions matching TRBD1. V gave up 3 bases and J gave up 5 bases; unmatched junction bases: 9. Looked up from germline, CDR1 is WNHNN and CDR2 is SYGVQD (reference sequence). This CDR3 is 15 amino acids long. CDR3 DNA: TGCGCCAGCAGTGATTTCCGGACAGGCCCTTATGGCTACACCTTC. Protein: CASSDFRTGPYGYTF.

The DNA of the CDR3 is TGTGCCAGCAGCGCCACGACAGGGGGCATCGGGAACACCATATATTTT. Encoded protein: CASSATTGGIGNTIYF. The rearrangement joins TRBV9 to TRBJ1-3, with 10 positions matching TRBD1. V trimming: 3 bases; J trimming: 7 bases; junction bases outside the gene matches: 10. The CDR3 is 16 residues long. Germline CDR1 is SGDLS and CDR2 is YYNGEE.

The CDR3 reads CASSRGFGYTEAFF. CDR3 DNA: TGTGCCAGCAGCCGAGGGTTTGGCTACACTGAAGCTTTCTTT. The J gene is TRBJ1-1, the V gene TRBV7-2; D unresolved. The germline V gene has CDR1 SGHTA and CDR2 FQGNSA. The CDR3 runs to 14 residues. Between the trimmed V and J ends, which lost 5 bases and 3 bases, there was a span of 13 bases.

This clone appeared once. V gene TRBV5-1 combines with J gene TRBJ2-1, with 9 bases lining up with TRBD2. The length of the CDR3 is 15 residues. Looked up from germline, CDR1 is SGHRS and CDR2 is YFSETQ. V shed 1 base and J 3 bases; nucleotides not matched to a gene: 2. The CDR3 protein is CASSLIAGDYNEQFF. The DNA of the CDR3 is TGCGCCAGCAGCTTGATAGCGGGGGACTACAATGAGCAGTTCTTC. The full variable domain, with the rest looked up from reference TRBV5-1 and TRBJ2-1, is KAGVTQTPRYLIKTRGQQVTLSCSPISGHRSVSWYQQTPGQGLQFLFEYFSETQRNKGNFPGRFSGRQFSNSRSEMNVSTLELGDSALYLCASSLIAGDYNEQFFGPGTRLTVL.

The gene calls are TRBV6-1 and TRBJ2-5; D is perhaps TRBD2 (6 bases). In germline, CDR1 is MNHNS, CDR2 SASEGT. The germline V and J ends were trimmed by 2 bases and 2 bases, with 12 bases remaining between them. The CDR3 loop spans 15 amino acids. The CDR3 sequence is CASSEQRGTQETQYF. The CDR3 bases are TGTGCCAGCAGTGAACAACGGGGGACGCAAGAGACCCAGTACTTC.

The chain joins TRBV11-3 to TRBJ2-7; possibly TRBD1 for D (6 bases). The germline V and J ends were trimmed by 6 bases and 6 bases, with 12 bases remaining between them. The CDR3 totals 12 residues. Germline lookup yields CDR1 SGHNT and CDR2 YENEEA. The CDR3 region is CASSGRGGEQYF. DNA for the CDR3: TGTGCCAGCAGTGGCAGAGGGGGCGAGCAGTACTTC.

In the case of this clone: The junction differs from germline at one of its ends, possibly a read error. This chain links TRBV7-7 with TRBJ2-5; TRBD1 aligns across 7 bases. Germline loops: CDR1 SSHAT, CDR2 FNYEAQ (reference sequence). The CDR3 sequence is 13 residues long. CDR3 nucleotide sequence: TGTGCTAGCAGCTCAGGGGGTAGGGAGACCCAGTACTTC. Encoded protein: CASSSGGRETQYF.

The V and J genes are TRBV6-5 and TRBJ2-7, with 8 bases that match TRBD2. Germline CDR1 and CDR2: MNHEY and SVGAGI. The ends lost 6 bases at V and 6 bases at J; junction bases unmatched: 10. This CDR3 is 14 amino acids long. In DNA form, the CDR3 reads TGTGCCAGCAGCCGCCCCGGGGGGGTGTTCGAGCAGTACTTC. It yields the protein CASSRPGGVFEQYF.

This clone was detected once. The rearrangement links TRBV19 to TRBJ1-4, with TRBD1 as a possible D gene (6 bases). Germline V lookup: CDR1 LNHDA, CDR2 SQIVND (reference sequence). This CDR3 contains 15 residues. V lost 5 bases and J lost 6, with 16 bases in between. In DNA form, the CDR3 reads TGTGCCAGTAGTTTGGTCAGGGGCAATGATGAAAAACTGTTTTTT. Translated: CASSLVRGNDEKLFF. Combining the CDR3 with reference TRBV19 and TRBJ1-4 gives the whole variable domain DGGITQSPKYLFRKEGQNVTLSCEQNLNHDAMYWYRQDPGQGLRLIYYSQIVNDFQKGDIAEGYSVSREKKESFPLTVTSAQKNPTAFYLCASSLVRGNDEKLFFGSGTQLSVL.

The V and J genes are TRBV19 and TRBJ1-1; 8 bases match TRBD1. Trimming cost V 7 bases and J 0 bases; bases outside gene matches: 4. This CDR3 comprises 14 residues. Germline V lookup: CDR1 LNHDA, CDR2 SQIVND (reference sequence). The CDR3 loop reads CASTPDRVNTEAFF. DNA for the CDR3: TGTGCCAGTACCCCGGACAGGGTGAACACTGAAGCTTTCTTT. Based on the CDR3 plus reference TRBV19 and TRBJ1-1, the full variable domain is DGGITQSPKYLFRKEGQNVTLSCEQNLNHDAMYWYRQDPGQGLRLIYYSQIVNDFQKGDIAEGYSVSREKKESFPLTVTSAQKNPTAFYLCASTPDRVNTEAFFGQGTRLTVV.

This clone appeared a few times. The chain uses TRBV4-1 and TRBJ1-2, with 10 bases fitting TRBD1. V dropped 4 bases and J dropped 8; count of bases not matched to a gene: 13. Germline lookup yields CDR1 MGHRA and CDR2 YSYEKL. This CDR3 spans 16 amino acids. The DNA for the CDR3 is TGCGCCAGCAGCCCCCAGGACAGGGGGGCCCAGGGGGGCTACACCTTC. The encoded protein is CASSPQDRGAQGGYTF.

This clone was counted between two and nine times. J is TRBJ1-1 and V is TRBV15; D not certain. The CDR3 sequence is 16 residues long. CDR1 is LNHNV and CDR2 is YYDKDF in the germline V gene (reference sequence). V lost 5 bases and J lost 0, with 16 bases in between. CDR3 region: CATSPRGGRVNTEAFF. CDR3 nucleotide sequence: TGTGCCACCAGCCCTCGGGGAGGGCGGGTGAACACTGAAGCTTTCTTT.

V and J are TRBV2 and TRBJ2-2; 7 bases fit TRBD1. This CDR3 spans 14 amino acids. Trimming cost V 6 bases and J 0 bases; bases outside gene matches: 1. The germline V gene has CDR1 SNHLY and CDR2 FYNNEI. The CDR3 spells CASRDRTNTGELFF. CDR3 bases: TGTGCCAGCAGGGACAGGACGAACACCGGGGAGCTGTTTTTT. The whole variable domain, remainder taken from reference TRBV2 and TRBJ2-2, is EPEVTQTPSHQVTQMGQEVILRCVPISNHLYFYWYRQILGQKVEFLVSFYNNEISEKSEIFDDQFSVERPDGSNFTLKIRSTKLEDSAMYFCASRDRTNTGELFFGEGSRLTVL.

V is TRBV4-1 and J is TRBJ1-2; 7 nucleotides match TRBD1. CDR3 length equals 13 residues. Germline CDR1 and CDR2: MGHRA and YSYEKL. V gave up 0 bases and J gave up 8 bases; unmatched junction bases: 3. This chain's CDR3 is CASSQEGTVGYTF. DNA of the CDR3: TGCGCCAGCAGCCAAGAAGGGACAGTAGGCTACACCTTC.

This chain uses TRBV6-5 with TRBJ2-1; tentatively, D is TRBD1 (7 bases). The CDR3 has 14 residues. Germline-derived CDR1 and CDR2 are MNHEY and SVGAGI. V was cut by 2 bases and J by 7 bases, with 12 bases left in between. The CDR3 DNA is TGTGCCAGCAGTTACGGCAGGGGGGAAAATGAGCAGTTCTTC. Its translation is CASSYGRGENEQFF.

The rearrangement uses TRBV5-6 and TRBJ1-2; D not resolved. Germline loops: CDR1 SGHDT, CDR2 YYEEEE. Trimming removed 3 bases from V and 6 bases from J, with 12 bases in between. CDR3 length equals 13 residues. In DNA form, the CDR3 reads TGTGCCAGCAGCTCCCCGGGGAAGGATGGCTACACCTTC. Translation: CASSSPGKDGYTF.

The chain is built from TRBV28 and TRBJ1-2; 7 bases fit TRBD1. The trim removed 6 bases at V and 5 bases at J, leaving 9 bases unmatched. Germline CDR1 and CDR2: MDHEN and SYDVKM. The CDR3 sequence is 14 residues long. CDR3 sequence: CASSLGQQLYGYTF. The CDR3 DNA is TGTGCCAGCAGCCTGGGACAGCAACTATATGGCTACACCTTC.

This clone has just a few counts. The V and J genes are TRBV6-4 and TRBJ2-6; D remains ambiguous. The CDR3 is 14 amino acids. Trimming took 2 bases from V and 0 from J, leaving 2 bases between them. Germline CDR1 is MRHNA and CDR2 is SNTAGT. This chain's CDR3 is CASSDLSGANVLTF. CDR3 nucleotides: TGTGCCAGCAGTGACCTCTCTGGGGCCAACGTCCTGACTTTC.